The sequence of this T cell receptor beta chain was determined in a study of cytomegalovirus exposure and HLA in healthy donors (dated by TCRdb to about 2017). Describing the broader study: According to an earlier analysis of 587 of the donors, about 190 million T cells yielded some 120 million unique TCR beta sequences and about 300 Gb of sequence data. An early release covering 550 to 700 HLA-typed donors comprised roughly 300 gigabases of sequencing data and approximately 85 million unique TCR sequences. Of the roughly 400 genotyped donors, around 81% fell in the genetic ancestry cluster associated with self-reported Caucasian donors. The study aimed to test whether cataloging public T cell receptors could reveal signatures of past pathogen exposure. The study used immunosequencing to profile the T cell repertoires of about 670 subjects and linked those repertoires to cytomegalovirus serostatus. Besides the first cohort of some 670 subjects, a separate validation cohort made up of 120 different subjects was used. High-throughput TCR immunosequencing, statistical association of individual TCRs with disease status, and machine learning were combined to predict cytomegalovirus infection status. A later analysis re-examined previously published TCR beta repertoires from more than 600 donors and added high-resolution HLA genotyping to investigate patterns of TCR occurrence. The later analysis used no new phenotypic data to find candidate immune exposures, relying instead on TCR beta sequences and their occurrence across donors. In an earlier analysis of 500 to 650 of the donors, high-throughput TCR beta sequencing was used to judge whether each TCR beta V gene segment behaved as functional or pseudogenic. Donor age, sex, ethnicity and CMV serostatus were compiled alongside the repertoire data. In a later genetic analysis, genome-wide SNP genotypes for about 55% of the 666 donors were used, and that subset was treated as a discovery cohort. All discovery cohort repertoires had been generated on a single sequencing platform. HLA typing covered class I and class II loci at four-digit resolution. The number of typed donors differed by locus: roughly 620-640 for A, B, C, DRB1 and DQB1; approximately 540 for DQA1; 606 for DPA1; and about 450 for DPB1. Because of strong linkage in the cohort, five DR-DQ haplotypes were treated as single units for association and clustering. Across 398 genotyped donors of the cohort, an average of 235,054 unique TCR beta nucleotide sequences per donor were sequenced, and 15% to 20% of those sequences were non-productive. General study outcomes and caveats: In a later analysis, most CMV-associated TCR beta chains were found to appear HLA-restricted, with HLA associations seemingly driven largely by CMV exposure. The earlier analysis of about 600 of the donors excluded around 17 rarely observed V segments, including chromosome 9 orphons, because counts were too low. Correlated functional status among segregating V segments might reflect linkage disequilibrium, but an unknown experimental factor could not be ruled out. The 87-base-pair reads could not distinguish some IMGT-functional V segments, including TRBV6-2 and TRBV6-3, so those segments were excluded. Roughly uniform sequencing depth across donors was assumed in presence/absence analyses, although this assumption may not hold. In a later analysis, some 17,000 TCR beta sequences were associated with specific HLA alleles at a false discovery rate of 0.05. Three of the identified cytomegalovirus-associated TCR beta chains were confirmed in vitro to be specific for cytomegalovirus antigens. Because HLA typing was missing for some donors at each locus, association tests included only the typed subset. In a later analysis, several top co-occurrence clusters were reported to appear linked to parvovirus B19, influenza, CMV and Epstein-Barr virus. A further reported finding was that TCR beta sequences accurately predicted the HLA-A and HLA-B alleles for most subjects in the first cohort. Compared with the roughly 670-donor mean, donors in an Asian-associated ancestry cluster had fewer N-insertions in productive TCRs, according to a later genetic analysis. In this cohort, only TCR beta chains were sequenced, and detectable features were limited by the absence of alpha or paired-chain data. Immune exposure information for the cohort was limited to CMV serostatus. Strong co-occurrence of HLA alleles, especially DR and DQ, made assigning TCR associations to individual alleles difficult. The classifier was reported to diagnose cytomegalovirus status with high specificity and sensitivity in both the original and validation cohorts. According to a later analysis, TCR association rates differed among HLA loci, with DRB1 alleles showing the most associated TCRs and HLA-C alleles showing the fewest. The authors suggested that the approach could potentially be generalized to other disease states and immunological phenotypes. A total of 150 to 200 TCR beta chains were listed by the study as associated with cytomegalovirus. In a later genetic analysis, a missense DCLRE1C variant was associated with V-gene and J-gene trimming of TCR beta chains, and the association was replicated in an independent cohort. A later analysis found that HLA-associated TCR beta chains were more clonally expanded and had lower generation probabilities than equally common non-associated chains. A group of highly shared sequence variants was considered likely to be a technical artifact of the sequencing pipeline. In an earlier analysis of approximately 600 of the donors, most TCR beta V segments were observed in productive rearrangements about 87% or about 30% of the time, broadly matching IMGT annotations. Across donors, most TCR sequences were observed very rarely, whereas some public TCRs were present in many individuals.

To note about this clone: Its antigen is not yet known. There are no base qualities to consult, and no much larger clone falls within one base.

As encoded in the germline V gene (reference sequence), CDR1 is SGHNT while CDR2 is YYREEE. Taken from cysteine to phenylalanine, the CDR3 has 15 residues. The read is trimmed to its CDR3 DNA, 45 bases read in frame from base 1. Between the V and J ends, shortened by 3 bases and 1 base respectively, the junction contains 13 bases. The library relied on the immunoSEQ multiplex PCR assay. For the multiplex PCR, a mixture combining 60 forward primers for TCR Vbeta segments and 13 reverse primers for TCR Jbeta segments was used. The CDR3 region of rearranged TCR beta genes was amplified from genomic DNA with a multiplex PCR assay. The amplified TCR beta libraries were sequenced on the Illumina HiSeq System as 87-base-pair reads. From the authors' description of their analysis: In a later analysis, roughly 80 million unique TCR beta chains were counted across the 500 to 850 repertoires, and around 10 million of these chains were shared by at least two donors. Raw reads were error-corrected and collapsed into unique sequences with a nearest-neighbor algorithm that merged closely related sequences to remove PCR and sequencing errors. To assign V, D and J gene segments, CDR3 sequences were aligned to IMGT reference sequences. For a sequence to be retained, at least a six-nucleotide match to both a V gene segment and a J gene segment was required. Rearrangements were classified as productive when the CDR3 lacked stop codons and remained in frame with V and J, and all other rearrangements were classified as non-productive. Following IMGT convention, CDR3 was defined as the stretch from the second conserved V-encoded cysteine to the conserved J-encoded phenylalanine. The earlier analysis of roughly 590 of the donors excluded sequences that lacked an unambiguous match to a single V gene segment. In an earlier analysis of 450 to 750 of the donors, a V segment was called functional when productive rearrangements were above 56.7%, and segregating when the standard deviation between donors exceeded 5%. A statistical classification framework was developed to diagnose cytomegalovirus status using the catalog of TCR beta chain sequences. V and J gene assignment, in a later analysis, came from comparing TCR nucleotide sequences with IMGT/GENE-DB human TR gene sequences. A later analysis assigned CDR3 sequences and most-parsimonious VDJ recombination scenarios with the TCRdist pipeline. In a later analysis, each TCR beta chain was defined by its CDR3 amino acid sequence together with its V-gene family, and reads lacking a unique V-gene family were excluded. To address suspected cross-contamination and a sequencing artifact, a later analysis removed roughly 640 highly shared, low-generation-probability nucleotide sequences. For each public chain, a later analysis derived a clonal expansion index from normalized ranks of inferred template counts within each repertoire. In a later analysis, generation probabilities were computed using a VDJ recombination model fitted to out-of-frame rearrangements, and the results were checked against IGoR. In a later analysis, hypergeometric tests were used to score TCR-TCR, TCR-HLA and TCR-CMV co-occurrence, with a repertoire-size bias correction applied to TCR pairs. In a later analysis, false discovery rates were estimated by permuting HLA or CMV assignments 20 times. In a later analysis, co-occurring TCRs were grouped using DBSCAN, with TCRdist sequence similarity added in when clustering inside HLA-allele-positive subsets. Co-occurrence clustering excluded repertoires with fewer than 30,000 or more than 120,000 public chains, plus five with anomalous nucleotide sharing. In TCRdb, the immuneACCESS table is reduced to in-frame sequences with V and J assigned. These tables do not hold every clone; where another copy was compared, an unresolved V gene accounts for under half, and the others remain unexplained. D and trimming were read from the DNA, whereas the V and J calls and clone size are those reported in that table. This sample gives some 150,000 clones in total; 80% of them show up just once. The top ten clones comprise approximately 5.1% of the sample.

The cohort comprised around 700 healthy bone marrow donors. Cohort members were all nominally healthy when sampled, although unrecorded immune exposures were likely present. The donor was CMV seronegative and was included in the group of around 320 seronegative cohort members. Every donor gave a peripheral blood sample, and the peripheral blood mononuclear cells from that sample were used for TCR beta sequencing. Genomic DNA extraction from the blood cell samples was performed with the Qiagen DNeasy Blood Extraction Kit. This clonotype originated in a male donor in good health and CMV-seronegative. Sequenced material: PBMCs. The sequence links TRBV5-4 to TRBJ1-1; the D segment cannot be called with confidence. The CDR3 corresponds to CASSSPQSGNTEAFF. The nucleotides are TGTGCCAGCAGCTCGCCCCAGAGCGGGAACACTGAAGCTTTCTTT.